This record covers a single T cell receptor (beta chain). Its antigen is currently unknown. This record comes from a study of cytomegalovirus exposure and HLA in healthy donors. Study-wide results and limits: Sequencing probably produced one cluster of sequence variants that were highly shared. Among donors in an Asian-associated ancestry cluster, a later analysis reportedly found fewer N-insertions than the approximately 700-donor mean.

The study ran its PCR with 60 Vbeta and 13 Jbeta primers. Sequenced by immunoSEQ multiplex PCR; TCRdb stores in-frame clones only, minus some. Counted here are 130,000 or so clones, 80% to 90% occurring once; the ten biggest clones make up around 3%. The trim removed 3 bases at V and 3 bases at J, leaving 5 bases unmatched. CDR1 and CDR2 (germline): SGHNT, YYREEE (reference sequence). The CDR3 is 15 residues long. Sequencing was carried out using PBMCs. This TCR derives from a woman under 30 in good health and CMV-seropositive. This chain links TRBV5-4 with TRBJ2-7, with 11 bases identical to TRBD2. The CDR3 spells CASSSLAGARYEQYF. The CDR3 bases are TGTGCCAGCAGCTCACTAGCGGGGGCCCGCTACGAGCAGTACTTC. Together with reference TRBV5-4 and TRBJ2-7, the CDR3 gives the full variable domain: ETGVTQSPTHLIKTRGQQVTLRCSSQSGHNTVSWYQQALGQGPQFIFQYYREEENGRGNFPPRFSGLQFPNYSSELNVNALELDDSALYLCASSSLAGARYEQYFGPGTRLTVT.